This TCR beta chain was identified during a study of chemoradiotherapy in HPV16-positive cancers. Study-level information: Candidate HPV-specific clones and shared TCR motifs came from a couple of HPV16-positive patients.

TCRdb's table, derived via immunoSEQ multiplex PCR, lists solely in-frame clones and lacks some. In the table there are 30,000 to 40,000 clones, around three quarters of which are singletons. The germline gives CDR1 SNHLY, CDR2 FYNNEI. CDR3 length equals 17 residues. V gave up 2 bases and J gave up 2 bases; unmatched junction bases: 9. Regarding this clone: Its antigen is undetermined.

General study results and limits: Functional assays defining HPV-specific T cells used only two HPV16-positive patients. In HPV16-positive patients, HPV-responsive T-cell expansion tracked better recurrence-free survival. Candidate HPV-specific clones and E7-related TCR motifs grew in tumor during treatment.

The material sequenced was blood, taken from a patient who underwent chemoradiotherapy. The TCR sequence derives from a human donor with HPV-associated anogenital cancer. The J gene is TRBJ2-5, the V gene TRBV2; TRBD2 aligns across 9 bases. The CDR3 nucleotides read TGTGCCAGCAGTGAATTCGGCACAGCGGGGGGACAAGAGACCCAGTACTTC. It yields the protein CASSEFGTAGGQETQYF.